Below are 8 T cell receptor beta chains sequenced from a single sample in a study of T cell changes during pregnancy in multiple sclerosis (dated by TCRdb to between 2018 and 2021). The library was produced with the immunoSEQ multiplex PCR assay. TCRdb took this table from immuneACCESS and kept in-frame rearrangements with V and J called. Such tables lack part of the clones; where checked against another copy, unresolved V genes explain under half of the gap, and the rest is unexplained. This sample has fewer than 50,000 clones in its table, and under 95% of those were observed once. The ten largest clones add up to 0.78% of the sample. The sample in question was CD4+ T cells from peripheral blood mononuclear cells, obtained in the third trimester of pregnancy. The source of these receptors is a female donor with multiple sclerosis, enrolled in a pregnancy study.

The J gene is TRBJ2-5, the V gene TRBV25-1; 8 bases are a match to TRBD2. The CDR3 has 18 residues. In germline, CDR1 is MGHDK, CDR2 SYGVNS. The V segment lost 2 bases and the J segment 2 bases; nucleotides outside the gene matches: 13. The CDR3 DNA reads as TGTGCCAGCAGTGAAGTTATCTTGTCTAGCGGGTTACAAGAGACCCAGTACTTC. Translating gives CASSEVILSSGLQETQYF.

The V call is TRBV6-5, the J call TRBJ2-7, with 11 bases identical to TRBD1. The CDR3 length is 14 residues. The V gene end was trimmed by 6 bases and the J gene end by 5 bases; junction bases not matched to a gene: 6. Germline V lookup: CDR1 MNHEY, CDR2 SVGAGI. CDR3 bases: TGTGCCAGCAGGCCGGACAGGGGGCTTGACGAGCAGTACTTC. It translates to CASRPDRGLDEQYF.

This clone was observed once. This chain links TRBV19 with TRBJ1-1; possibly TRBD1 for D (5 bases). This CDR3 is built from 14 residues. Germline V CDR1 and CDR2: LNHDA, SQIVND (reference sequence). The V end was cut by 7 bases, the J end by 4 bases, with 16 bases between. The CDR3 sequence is CASILGGGGTEAFF. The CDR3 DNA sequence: TGTGCCAGTATCTTAGGCGGGGGAGGCACTGAAGCTTTCTTT.

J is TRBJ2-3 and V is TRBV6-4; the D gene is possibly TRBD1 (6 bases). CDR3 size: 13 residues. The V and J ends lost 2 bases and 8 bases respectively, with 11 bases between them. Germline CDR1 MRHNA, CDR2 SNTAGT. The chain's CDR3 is CASSDQQGFTQYF. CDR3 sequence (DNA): TGTGCCAGCAGTGACCAACAGGGATTTACGCAGTATTTT.

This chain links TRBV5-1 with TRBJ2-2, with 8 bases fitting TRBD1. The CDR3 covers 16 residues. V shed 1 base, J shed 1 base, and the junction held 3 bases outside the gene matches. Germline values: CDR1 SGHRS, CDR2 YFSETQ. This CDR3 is CASSLMDRENTGELFF. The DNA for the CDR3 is TGCGCCAGCAGCTTGATGGACAGGGAGAACACCGGGGAGCTGTTTTTT.

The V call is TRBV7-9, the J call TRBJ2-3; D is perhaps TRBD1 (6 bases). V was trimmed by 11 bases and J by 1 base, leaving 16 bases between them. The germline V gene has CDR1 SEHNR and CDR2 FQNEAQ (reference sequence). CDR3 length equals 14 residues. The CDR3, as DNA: TGTGCCGTCCACAGGGTCGAGGGCACAGATACGCAGTATTTT. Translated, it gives CAVHRVEGTDTQYF.

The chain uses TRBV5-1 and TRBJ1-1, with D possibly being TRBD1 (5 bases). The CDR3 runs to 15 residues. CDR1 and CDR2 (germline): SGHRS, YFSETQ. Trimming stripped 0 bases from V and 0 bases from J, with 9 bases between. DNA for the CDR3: TGCGCCAGCAGCTTGGCGGGGGGGATGAACACTGAAGCTTTCTTT. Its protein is CASSLAGGMNTEAFF.

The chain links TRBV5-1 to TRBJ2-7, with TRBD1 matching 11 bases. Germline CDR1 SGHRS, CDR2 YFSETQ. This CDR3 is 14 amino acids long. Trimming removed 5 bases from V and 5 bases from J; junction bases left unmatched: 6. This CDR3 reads CASSGQGAVHEQYF. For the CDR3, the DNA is TGCGCCAGCAGTGGACAGGGGGCCGTCCACGAGCAGTACTTC.